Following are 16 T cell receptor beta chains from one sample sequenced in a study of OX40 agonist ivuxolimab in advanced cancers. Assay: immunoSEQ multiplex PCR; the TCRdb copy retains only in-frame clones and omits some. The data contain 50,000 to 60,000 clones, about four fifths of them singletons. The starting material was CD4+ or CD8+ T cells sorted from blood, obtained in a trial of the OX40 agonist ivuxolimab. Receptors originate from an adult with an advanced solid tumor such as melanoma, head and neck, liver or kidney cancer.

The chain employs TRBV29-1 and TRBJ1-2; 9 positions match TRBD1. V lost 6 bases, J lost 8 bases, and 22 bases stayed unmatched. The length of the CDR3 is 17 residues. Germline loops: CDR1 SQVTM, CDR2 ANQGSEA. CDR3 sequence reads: CSVSPGGQGDLQRGYTF. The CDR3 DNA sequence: TGCAGCGTAAGCCCGGGGGGACAGGGAGATTTGCAACGGGGCTACACCTTC.

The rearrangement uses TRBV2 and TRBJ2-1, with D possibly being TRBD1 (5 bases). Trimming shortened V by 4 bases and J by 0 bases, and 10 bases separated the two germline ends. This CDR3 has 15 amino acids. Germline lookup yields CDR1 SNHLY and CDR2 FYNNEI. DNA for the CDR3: TGTGCCAGCAGTGTCCTAGGGGTCTCCTACAATGAGCAGTTCTTC. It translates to CASSVLGVSYNEQFF.

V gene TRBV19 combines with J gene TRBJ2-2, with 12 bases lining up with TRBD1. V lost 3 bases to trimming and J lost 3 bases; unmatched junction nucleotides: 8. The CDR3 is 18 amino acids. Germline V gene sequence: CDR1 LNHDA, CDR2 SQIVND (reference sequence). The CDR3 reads CASSIGTGGVRDTGELFF. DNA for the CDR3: TGTGCCAGTAGTATTGGGACAGGGGGCGTTAGAGACACCGGGGAGCTGTTTTTT.

The CDR3 loop is CASRAGGRGNTEAFF. In DNA form, the CDR3 reads TGTGCCAGCAGGGCGGGGGGAAGGGGGAACACTGAAGCTTTCTTT. The chain couples TRBV6-5 to TRBJ1-1; D possibly corresponds to TRBD1 (5 bases). The CDR3 is 15 amino acids. V lost 6 bases and J lost 1, with 15 bases in between. Germline CDR1 MNHEY, CDR2 SVGAGI.

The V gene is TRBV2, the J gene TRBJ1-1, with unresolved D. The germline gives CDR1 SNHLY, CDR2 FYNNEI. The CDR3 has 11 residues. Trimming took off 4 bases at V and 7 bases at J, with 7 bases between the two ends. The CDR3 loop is CASSGHSEAFF. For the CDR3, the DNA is TGTGCCAGCAGTGGACATAGTGAAGCTTTCTTT.

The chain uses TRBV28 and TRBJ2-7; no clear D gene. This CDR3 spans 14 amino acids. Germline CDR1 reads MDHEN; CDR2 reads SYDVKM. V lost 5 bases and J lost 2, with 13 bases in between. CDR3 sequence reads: CASSPPEAPYEQYF. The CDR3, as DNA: TGTGCCAGCAGTCCCCCCGAGGCCCCCTACGAGCAGTACTTC.

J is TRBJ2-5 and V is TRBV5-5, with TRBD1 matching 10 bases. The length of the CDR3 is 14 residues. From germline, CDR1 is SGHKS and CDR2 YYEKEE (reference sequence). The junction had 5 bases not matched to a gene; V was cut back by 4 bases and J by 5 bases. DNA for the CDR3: TGTGCCAGCAGCGTGGGACAGGGGATCGAGACCCAGTACTTC. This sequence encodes CASSVGQGIETQYF.

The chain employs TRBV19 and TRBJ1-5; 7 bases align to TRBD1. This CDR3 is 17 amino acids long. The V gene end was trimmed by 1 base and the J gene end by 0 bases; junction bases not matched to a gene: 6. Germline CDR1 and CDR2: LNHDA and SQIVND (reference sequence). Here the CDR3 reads CASSIVLTGNSNQPQHF. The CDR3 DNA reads TGTGCCAGTAGTATAGTTCTGACAGGGAATAGCAATCAGCCCCAGCATTTT.

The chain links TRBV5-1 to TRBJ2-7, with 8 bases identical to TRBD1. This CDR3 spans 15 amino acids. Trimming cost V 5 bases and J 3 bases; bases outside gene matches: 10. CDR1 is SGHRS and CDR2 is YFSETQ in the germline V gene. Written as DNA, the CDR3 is TGCGCCAGCAGTCATGGACAGGGTGGACTCTACGAGCAGTACTTC. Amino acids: CASSHGQGGLYEQYF.

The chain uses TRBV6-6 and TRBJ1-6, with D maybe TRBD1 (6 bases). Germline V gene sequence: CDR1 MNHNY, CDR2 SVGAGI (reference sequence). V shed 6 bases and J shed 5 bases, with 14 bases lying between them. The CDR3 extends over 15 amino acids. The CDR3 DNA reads TGTGCCAGCAGCCCCGGGACACCGGATAATTCACCCCTCCACTTT. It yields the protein CASSPGTPDNSPLHF.

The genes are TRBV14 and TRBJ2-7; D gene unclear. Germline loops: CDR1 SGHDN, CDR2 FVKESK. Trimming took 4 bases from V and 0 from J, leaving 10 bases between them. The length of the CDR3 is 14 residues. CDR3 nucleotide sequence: TGTGCCAGCAGCCGAATGGGAAGCTCCTACGAGCAGTACTTC. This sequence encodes CASSRMGSSYEQYF.

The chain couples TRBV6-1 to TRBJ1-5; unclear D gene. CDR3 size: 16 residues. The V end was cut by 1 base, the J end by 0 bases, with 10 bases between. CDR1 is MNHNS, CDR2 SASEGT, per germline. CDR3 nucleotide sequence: TGTGCCAGCAGTGAAGTTGGAGGGTATAGCAATCAGCCCCAGCATTTT. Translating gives CASSEVGGYSNQPQHF.

CDR3 DNA: TGTGCCAGCACCACTCTCATGGGCAGTACCTATGGCTACACCTTC. This codes for CASTTLMGSTYGYTF. The chain combines TRBV6-1 with TRBJ1-2; D uncertain. CDR1 is MNHNS, CDR2 SASEGT, per germline. Trimming took 7 bases from V and 4 from J, leaving 19 bases between them. CDR3 length: 15 amino acids.

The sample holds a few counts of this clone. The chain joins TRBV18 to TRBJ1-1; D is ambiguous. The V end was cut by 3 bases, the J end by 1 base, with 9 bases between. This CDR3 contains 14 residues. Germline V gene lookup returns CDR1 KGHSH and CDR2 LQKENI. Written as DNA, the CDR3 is TGTGCCAGCTCACCTGGTGGTGGGAACACTGAAGCTTTCTTT. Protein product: CASSPGGGNTEAFF.

CDR3 amino acids: CANMGLLGGELFF. For the CDR3, the DNA is TGTGCCAACATGGGACTCTTAGGCGGGGAGCTGTTTTTT. V usage is TRBV10-3 and J usage is TRBJ2-2; weak D call: TRBD2 (6 bases). Germline CDR1 is ENHRY and CDR2 is SYGVKD. There are 13 residues in the CDR3. V lost 10 bases, J lost 7 bases, and 16 bases lay in between.

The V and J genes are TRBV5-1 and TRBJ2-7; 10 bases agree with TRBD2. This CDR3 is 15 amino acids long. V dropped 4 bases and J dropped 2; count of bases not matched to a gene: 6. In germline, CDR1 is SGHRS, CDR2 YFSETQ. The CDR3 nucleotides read TGCGCCAGCAGCCCTAGCGGGGGCCCACCCTACGAGCAGTACTTC. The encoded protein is CASSPSGGPPYEQYF.